Listed below are T cell receptor beta chains from one sample, sequenced in a study of blood T cell repertoires in COVID-19. This table comes from immunoSEQ multiplex PCR, and its TCRdb copy is limited to in-frame clones, with some not included. The sample includes fewer than 200,000 clones, around 87% seen only once; the top ten take 0.85% to 0.95%. The sequencing sample was made of peripheral blood. Source of these receptors: a woman between 18 and 30 years old who had recovered from COVID-19. The CDR3 runs from the conserved cysteine through the conserved F or W. Each record gives: D gene, clone size, V gene, CDR3 length, J gene, CDR3 DNA, CDR3 protein. The D gene is left open where the match is weak. Rows may omit the clone size; those that give it use once, few, many or a size class.

D gene: -
clone size: -
V gene: TRBV14
CDR3 length: 12
J gene: TRBJ1-1
CDR3 DNA: TGTGCCAGCAGCCAATCGGGGACTGAAGCTTTCTTT
CDR3 protein: CASSQSGTEAFF

D gene: -
clone size: once
V gene: TRBV11-3
CDR3 length: 15
J gene: TRBJ1-1
CDR3 DNA: TGTGCCAGCAGCTTAGGTCCAGACCGAGCGGCTGAAGCTTTCTTT
CDR3 protein: CASSLGPDRAAEAFF

D gene: TRBD2
clone size: -
V gene: TRBV9
CDR3 length: 14
J gene: TRBJ2-2
CDR3 DNA: TGTGCCAGCAGGATAAACGGGGGGACCGGGGAGCTGTTTTTT
CDR3 protein: CASRINGGTGELFF

D gene: -
clone size: -
V gene: TRBV5-1
CDR3 length: 14
J gene: TRBJ2-3
CDR3 DNA: TGCGCCAGCAGCTTGGCGCAGGGAACAGATACGCAGTATTTT
CDR3 protein: CASSLAQGTDTQYF

D gene: TRBD2
clone size: -
V gene: TRBV6-5
CDR3 length: 15
J gene: TRBJ2-5
CDR3 DNA: TGTGCCAGCAGCTCGTCTAGCGGGATGCAAGAGACCCAGTACTTC
CDR3 protein: CASSSSSGMQETQYF

D gene: TRBD2
clone size: -
V gene: TRBV5-6
CDR3 length: 16
J gene: TRBJ2-3
CDR3 DNA: TGTGCCAGCAGCTTTAGCGGGGGGTTCAGAACAGATACGCAGTATTTT
CDR3 protein: CASSFSGGFRTDTQYF

D gene: TRBD1
clone size: -
V gene: TRBV2
CDR3 length: 14
J gene: TRBJ1-5
CDR3 DNA: TGTGCCAGCAGGGGACAGGGGGCTTCTCAGCCCCAGCATTTT
CDR3 protein: CASRGQGASQPQHF

D gene: TRBD1
clone size: -
V gene: TRBV5-4
CDR3 length: 16
J gene: TRBJ2-6
CDR3 DNA: TGTGCCAGCAGCACCTCAGGGGGCGCTGGGGCCAACGTCCTGACTTTC
CDR3 protein: CASSTSGGAGANVLTF

D gene: -
clone size: -
V gene: TRBV9
CDR3 length: 15
J gene: TRBJ1-4
CDR3 DNA: TGTGCCAGCAGCGTAGGAGATGCAACTAATGAAAAACTGTTTTTT
CDR3 protein: CASSVGDATNEKLFF

D gene: TRBD2
clone size: -
V gene: TRBV24-1
CDR3 length: 16
J gene: TRBJ2-1
CDR3 DNA: TGTGCCACCAGTGATCCGGGACTAGCGGGGGTCAATGAGCAGTTCTTC
CDR3 protein: CATSDPGLAGVNEQFF

D gene: TRBD2
clone size: -
V gene: TRBV5-6
CDR3 length: 12
J gene: TRBJ2-7
CDR3 DNA: TGTGCCAGCAGCACCGGACTAGCGAGGGAGTCCTTC
CDR3 protein: CASSTGLARESF

D gene: -
clone size: -
V gene: TRBV15
CDR3 length: 16
J gene: TRBJ2-1
CDR3 DNA: TGTGCCACCAGCATTCCACTACTTTCAAATGGCAATGAGCAGTTCTTC
CDR3 protein: CATSIPLLSNGNEQFF

D gene: TRBD1
clone size: -
V gene: TRBV19
CDR3 length: 15
J gene: TRBJ2-7
CDR3 DNA: TGTGCCAGTAGTATGCGACAGGGGCTTTCCTACGAGCAGTACTTC
CDR3 protein: CASSMRQGLSYEQYF

D gene: TRBD2
clone size: -
V gene: TRBV2
CDR3 length: 15
J gene: TRBJ2-1
CDR3 DNA: TGTGCCAGCAGTGATAGGGGACTAGGAAACAATGAGCAGTTCTTC
CDR3 protein: CASSDRGLGNNEQFF

D gene: TRBD1
clone size: -
V gene: TRBV5-4
CDR3 length: 15
J gene: TRBJ1-4
CDR3 DNA: TGTGCCAGCAGCCACCAACAGGGGTCTAATGAAAAACTGTTTTTT
CDR3 protein: CASSHQQGSNEKLFF

D gene: -
clone size: -
V gene: TRBV7-6
CDR3 length: 14
J gene: TRBJ1-6
CDR3 DNA: TGTGCCAGCAGCTTAGACAAGGACTCATCATCCCTCCACTTT
CDR3 protein: CASSLDKDSSSLHF

D gene: -
clone size: -
V gene: TRBV5-8
CDR3 length: 13
J gene: TRBJ2-1
CDR3 DNA: TGTGCCAGCAGCTCCCGACAGTACAATGAGCAGTTCTTC
CDR3 protein: CASSSRQYNEQFF

D gene: -
clone size: -
V gene: TRBV2
CDR3 length: 13
J gene: TRBJ2-2
CDR3 DNA: TGTGCCAGCACCGGGGGGAACACCGGGGAGCTGTTTTTT
CDR3 protein: CASTGGNTGELFF

D gene: -
clone size: few
V gene: TRBV3-1/TRBV3-2
CDR3 length: 12
J gene: TRBJ2-1
CDR3 DNA: TGTGCCAGCAGCCAAGTCGTTAATGAGCAGTTCTTC
CDR3 protein: CASSQVVNEQFF

D gene: TRBD1
clone size: -
V gene: TRBV6-1
CDR3 length: 16
J gene: TRBJ2-4
CDR3 DNA: TGTGCCAGCAGTGTTATTACAGGGGGAAAAAGAAACATTCAGTACTTC
CDR3 protein: CASSVITGGKRNIQYF

D gene: -
clone size: -
V gene: TRBV3-1/TRBV3-2
CDR3 length: 14
J gene: TRBJ2-2
CDR3 DNA: TGTGCCAGCAGCCAAAGGACTGAGGGCGGGGAGCTGTTTTTT
CDR3 protein: CASSQRTEGGELFF

D gene: -
clone size: -
V gene: TRBV27
CDR3 length: 14
J gene: TRBJ1-2
CDR3 DNA: TGTGCCAGCAGTTTAGGAACAGGGAAGAGTGGCTACACCTTC
CDR3 protein: CASSLGTGKSGYTF

D gene: TRBD1
clone size: -
V gene: TRBV24-1
CDR3 length: 16
J gene: TRBJ2-5
CDR3 DNA: TGTGCCACCAGTGACTCAGACAGGGGCGACCAAGAGACCCAGTACTTC
CDR3 protein: CATSDSDRGDQETQYF

D gene: -
clone size: -
V gene: TRBV5-6
CDR3 length: 18
J gene: TRBJ2-3
CDR3 DNA: TGTGCCAGCTCCCTCTTTCTCTCATCTAGCGTGAACACAGATACGCAGTATTTT
CDR3 protein: CASSLFLSSSVNTDTQYF